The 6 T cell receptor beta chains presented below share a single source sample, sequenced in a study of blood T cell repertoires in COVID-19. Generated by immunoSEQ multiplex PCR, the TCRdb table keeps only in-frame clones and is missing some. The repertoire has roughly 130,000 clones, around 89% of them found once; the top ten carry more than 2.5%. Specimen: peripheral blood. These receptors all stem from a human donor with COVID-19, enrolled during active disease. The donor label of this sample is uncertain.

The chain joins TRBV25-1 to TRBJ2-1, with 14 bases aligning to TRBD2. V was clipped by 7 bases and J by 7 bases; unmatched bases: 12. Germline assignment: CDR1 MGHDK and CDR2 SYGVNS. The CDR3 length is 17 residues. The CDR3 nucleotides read TGTGCCAGCATATCGACTAGCGGGAGGGCCGCGGCGAATGAGCAGTTCTTC. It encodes CASISTSGRAAANEQFF.

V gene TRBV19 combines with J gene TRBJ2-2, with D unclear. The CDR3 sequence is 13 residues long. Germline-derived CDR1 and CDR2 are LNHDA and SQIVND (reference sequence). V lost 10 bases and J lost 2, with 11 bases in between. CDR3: CATMHFNTGELFF. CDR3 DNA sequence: TGTGCCACCATGCACTTCAACACCGGGGAGCTGTTTTTT.

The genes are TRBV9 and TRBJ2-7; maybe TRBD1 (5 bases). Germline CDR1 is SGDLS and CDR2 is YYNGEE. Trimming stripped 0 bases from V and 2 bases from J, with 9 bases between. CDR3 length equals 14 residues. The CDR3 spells CASSVGGQPYEQYF. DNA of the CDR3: TGTGCCAGCAGCGTAGGCGGACAACCCTACGAGCAGTACTTC.

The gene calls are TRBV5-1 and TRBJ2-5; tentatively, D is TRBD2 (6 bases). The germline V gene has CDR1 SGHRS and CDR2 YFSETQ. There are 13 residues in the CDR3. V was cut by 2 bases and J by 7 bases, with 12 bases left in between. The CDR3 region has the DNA TGCGCCAGCAGCTTAGGGAGGCCACCGACCCAGTACTTC. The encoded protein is CASSLGRPPTQYF.

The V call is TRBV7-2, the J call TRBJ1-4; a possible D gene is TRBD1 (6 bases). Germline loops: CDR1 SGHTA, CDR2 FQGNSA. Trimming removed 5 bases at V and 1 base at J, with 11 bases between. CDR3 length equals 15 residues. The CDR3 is CASSPNRETNEKLFF. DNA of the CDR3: TGTGCCAGCAGCCCCAACAGGGAAACTAATGAAAAACTGTTTTTT. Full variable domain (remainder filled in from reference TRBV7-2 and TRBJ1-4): GAGVSQSPSNKVTEKGKDVELRCDPISGHTALYWYRQSLGQGLEFLIYFQGNSAPDKSGLPSDRFSAERTGGSVSTLTIQRTQQEDSAVYLCASSPNRETNEKLFFGSGTQLSVL.

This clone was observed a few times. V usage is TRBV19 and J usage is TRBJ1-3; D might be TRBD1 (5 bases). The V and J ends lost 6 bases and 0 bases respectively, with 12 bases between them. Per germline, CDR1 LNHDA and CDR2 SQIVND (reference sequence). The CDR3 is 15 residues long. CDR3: CASSPSDSSGNTIYF. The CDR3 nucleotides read TGTGCCAGTAGCCCCTCAGACAGCTCTGGAAACACCATATATTTT.